This T cell receptor (beta chain) was retrieved from a study of regulatory T cells in long-lasting Graves disease. CDR1 is MNHNS, CDR2 SASEGT, per germline. V trimming: 6 bases; J trimming: 7 bases; junction bases outside the gene matches: 14. This CDR3 contains 16 residues. This clonotype was seen repeatedly, ten times or more. Time point meaning: newly diagnosed GD, antithyroid drugs for less than 3 months. TCR sequences were obtained from RNA taken from PBMCs. As collected, the peripheral blood samples measured around 9 milliliters each and went into EDTA tubes. Arm-PCR of CDR3 regions and iRepertoire HTBI primers were the basis on which TCR beta libraries were built. TCRdb re-called the multiplex PCR reads through MiXCR, storing one row per CDR3 protein. The repertoire consists of about 440,000 distinct CDR3 sequences, with 15% occurring once and the leading ten covering around 17%. The same data also contributed to another study, on T cells in Graves' hyperthyroidism and ophthalmopathy.

This material consisted of peripheral blood mononuclear cells (PBMCs), taken at new diagnosis, from a patient treated with antithyroid drugs. The TCR originated in a woman under 40 with Graves disease. The rearrangement uses TRBV6-1 and TRBJ2-2, with 7 bases that match TRBD1. The CDR3 is CASSPLRTGLGGELFF. CDR3 in DNA: TGTGCCAGCAGCCCCCTACGGACAGGACTTGGCGGGGAGCTGTTTTTT.